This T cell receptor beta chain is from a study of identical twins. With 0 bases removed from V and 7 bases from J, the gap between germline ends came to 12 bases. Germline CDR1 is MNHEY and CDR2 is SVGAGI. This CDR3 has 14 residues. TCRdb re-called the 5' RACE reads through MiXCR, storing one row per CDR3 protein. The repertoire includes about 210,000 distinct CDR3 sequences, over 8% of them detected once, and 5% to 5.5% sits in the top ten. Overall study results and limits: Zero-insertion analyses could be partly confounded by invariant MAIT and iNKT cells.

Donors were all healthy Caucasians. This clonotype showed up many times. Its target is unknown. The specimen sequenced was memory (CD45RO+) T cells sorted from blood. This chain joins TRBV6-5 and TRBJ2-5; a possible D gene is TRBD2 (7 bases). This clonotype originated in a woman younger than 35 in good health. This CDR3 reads CASSYSQGGGTQYF. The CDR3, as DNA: TGTGCCAGCAGTTACTCGCAGGGAGGGGGGACCCAGTACTTC.